This note documents a single T cell receptor (beta chain) sequence. Its antigen remains unknown. PCR involved 60 Vbeta and 13 Jbeta primers. The data were produced by immunoSEQ multiplex PCR, yet TCRdb's version contains in-frame clones alone and is incomplete. Of about 180,000 clones listed, 77% were seen once; the top ten hold 3.5% to 4.5%. This record belongs to a study of cytomegalovirus exposure and HLA in healthy donors. Turning to the study itself: Earlier, approximately 180 million T cells were analyzed, and 95 million to 140 million unique TCR beta sequences were found among them.

Germline V gene data show CDR1 as LGHNA and CDR2 as YSLEER. The CDR3 totals 16 residues. V lost 2 bases to trimming and J lost 6 bases; unmatched junction nucleotides: 12. Notes on the study in general: In a later analysis, at a false discovery rate of 0.05, 17,000 or so TCR beta sequences matched HLA alleles. Presence/absence analyses supposed approximately even sequencing depth among donors.

This clonotype originated in a woman aged 55-75 years in good health and CMV-seropositive. This chain connects TRBV4-3 to TRBJ2-7, with TRBD2 matching 8 bases. The sample taken for sequencing was PBMCs. The chain's CDR3 is CASSQSLAGDGREQYF. The CDR3 coding sequence is TGCGCCAGCAGCCAATCCCTAGCGGGCGACGGTCGCGAGCAGTACTTC.